These 16 T cell receptor beta chains originate from one sample sequenced in a study of T cell clonality in common variable immunodeficiency. Produced via immunoSEQ multiplex PCR; TCRdb's table is partial and in-frame only. The sample is made up of under 40,000 clones, none counted only once. The sequencing input was peripheral blood mononuclear cells. These receptors originate from a person between 18 and 75 years old in good health.

This clone was counted many times. The read ends 3 residues before the CDR3 terminus; that terminus is restored from the germline J gene. This sequence joins TRBV30 and TRBJ2-7; 12 positions agree with TRBD1. The CDR3 is 15 amino acids. Germline V gives CDR1 GTSNPN, CDR2 SVGIG (reference sequence). Trimming cost V 5 bases and J 5 bases; bases outside gene matches: 10. The CDR3 DNA, read in part, is TGTGCCTGGGGTTCCTGGGACAGGGGGCCCCACGAG. This encodes CAWGSWDRGPHE. The full-length CDR3 reads as CAWGSWDRGPHEQYF. Full variable domain (rest looked up from reference TRBV30 and TRBJ2-7): SQTIHQWPATLVQPVGSPLSLECTVEGTSNPNLYWYRQAAGRGLQLLFYSVGIGQISSEVPQNLSASRPQDRQFILSSKKLLLSDSGFYLCAWGSWDRGPHEQYFGPGTRLTVT.

This clone was seen at least ten times. The CDR3 end is not reached by the read, which stops 3 residues before it; the germline J gene fills it in. The genes are TRBV28 and TRBJ2-3, with 9 positions matching TRBD1. In germline, CDR1 is MDHEN, CDR2 SYDVKM. V lost 6 bases to trimming and J lost 0 bases; unmatched junction nucleotides: 10. The CDR3 is made up of 17 amino acids. This CDR3 is CASSSPGTGRSTDTQYF. CDR3 DNA (partial): TGTGCCAGCAGCTCACCTGGGACAGGGAGGAGCACAGATACG.

There are many counts of this clone. The read comes to an end 3 residues before the CDR3 does, leaving the germline J gene to fill in the end. The chain has TRBV15 and TRBJ1-2; D gene unclear. The CDR3 runs 11 residues. Germline V gene lookup returns CDR1 LNHNV and CDR2 YYDKDF (reference sequence). Trimming left V 4 bases short and J 3 bases short, with 3 bases between. CDR3 in amino acids: CATSKDYGYTF. The part of the CDR3 DNA that was read is TGTGCCACCAGCAAGGACTATGGC.

The sample holds many counts of this clone. The read finishes 3 residues shy of the CDR3 end, and the germline J gene is used to complete it. The V gene is TRBV7-6, the J gene TRBJ1-1; D is unclear. Germline lookup yields CDR1 SGHVS and CDR2 FNYEAQ. The CDR3 covers 13 residues. The covered CDR3 bases are TGTTCGACGAAGCTGCAGGCGGGCACTGAA. It encodes CSTKLQAGTE. The whole CDR3 sequence is CSTKLQAGTEAFF.

This clone was seen many times. The read falls 3 residues short of the CDR3 end, and the missing part is taken from the germline J gene. The J gene is TRBJ2-3, the V gene TRBV29-1; 8 bases align to TRBD1. V was clipped by 4 bases and J by 6 bases; unmatched bases: 3. From germline, CDR1 is SQVTM and CDR2 ANQGSEA. The CDR3 extends over 12 amino acids. CDR3 DNA (partial): TGCAGCGTTGGGCAGGGGGCGGATACG. The encoded protein is CSVGQGADT. The CDR3 as a whole reads CSVGQGADTQYF.

Ten or more counts support this clone. The read stops 3 residues short of the end of the CDR3; the missing end is completed from the germline J gene. The chain uses TRBV7-9 and TRBJ1-1; tentatively, D is TRBD1 (6 bases). Germline V CDR1 and CDR2: SEHNR, FQNEAQ (reference sequence). The CDR3 is 12 residues long. V was shortened by 8 bases and J by 3 bases, with 10 bases between the two germline ends. The CDR3 is CASGDRHTEAFF. CDR3 bases read: TGTGCCAGCGGCGACAGGCACACTGAA.

This clone was seen many times. The CDR3 end is not reached by the read, which stops 3 residues before it; the germline J gene fills it in. The chain uses TRBV12-5 and TRBJ2-7; possibly TRBD1 for D (5 bases). Germline CDR1 and CDR2: LGHNT and FRNRAP. The CDR3 loop spans 15 amino acids. V was pared by 0 bases and J by 6 bases, with 15 bases between. The CDR3 is CASGLVRAGSIEQYF. The sequenced part of the CDR3 DNA is TGTGCTAGTGGTTTGGTTCGGGCAGGGTCAATCGAG.

In this sample, this clone turned up many times. The read terminates 3 residues before the CDR3 end, so the remaining end is supplied by the germline J gene. The chain carries TRBV2 and TRBJ1-3; 7 nucleotides agree with TRBD1. This CDR3 region has 14 residues. Germline V lookup: CDR1 SNHLY, CDR2 FYNNEI. With 7 bases clipped from V and 4 bases from J, the junction kept 7 bases outside the gene matches. Partial CDR3 DNA: TGTGCCAGCACAAACTGGGACAGAGGAAACACC. Translated: CASTNWDRGNT. The whole CDR3 sequence reads CASTNWDRGNTIYF. Variable domain in full (rest from reference TRBV2 and TRBJ1-3): EPEVTQTPSHQVTQMGQEVILRCVPISNHLYFYWYRQILGQKVEFLVSFYNNEISEKSEIFDDQFSVERPDGSNFTLKIRSTKLEDSAMYFCASTNWDRGNTIYFGEGSWLTVV.

This clone was seen ten or more times. The read finishes 3 residues shy of the CDR3 end, and the germline J gene is used to complete it. J is TRBJ1-2 and V is TRBV20-1; 12 positions match TRBD1. Germline V lookup: CDR1 DFQATT, CDR2 SNEGSKA (reference sequence). The CDR3 has 14 residues. The DNA read from the CDR3 is TGCAGTGCTGGCAGCGGTGGGACAGGGGGCCAC. Amino acids: CSAGSGGTGGH. In full, the CDR3 is CSAGSGGTGGHYTF.

This clone appeared many times. Incomplete CDR3 DNA: TGCGCCAGCAGTGTGACAGGGTTGAACACTGAA. It is translated as CASSVTGLNTE. The CDR3 in its entirety is CASSVTGLNTEAFF. The rearrangement uses TRBV5-1 and TRBJ1-1, with 7 bases identical to TRBD1. The missing CDR3 end, 3 residues past where the read stops, is filled in from the germline J gene. The V gene's germline CDR1 is SGHRS and CDR2 YFSETQ. Unmatched junction bases numbered 4, after V lost 5 bases and J lost 0 bases. CDR3 length equals 14 residues.

In this sample, this clone turned up many times. The CDR3 is cut off 3 residues early in the read; its end comes from the germline J gene. The chain uses TRBV5-4 and TRBJ2-3; D is unresolved. V lost 2 bases and J 2 bases, leaving 6 bases between the germline ends. CDR1 is SGHNT, CDR2 YYREEE, per germline (reference sequence). The CDR3 has 13 residues. The CDR3 sequence: CASSFTDTDTQYF. CDR3 bases read: TGTGCCAGCAGCTTCACAGACACAGATACG.

This clone was seen ten or more times. Read coverage stops 3 residues before the CDR3 terminus; the germline J gene supplies the remainder. The chain combines TRBV30 with TRBJ1-3; TRBD1 is a possible D gene (6 bases). Germline values: CDR1 GTSNPN, CDR2 SVGIG (reference sequence). Trimming cost V 5 bases and J 1 base, with 15 bases left between them. This CDR3 region has 15 residues. CDR3 DNA, as far as it was read: TGTGCCTGGGGGAGGTTGGGGGCATCTGGAAACACC. Residues: CAWGRLGASGNT. The CDR3 as a whole reads CAWGRLGASGNTIYF.

This clone was seen at least ten times. The CDR3 end falls 3 residues outside the read, so it is completed with the germline J gene. J is TRBJ1-2 and V is TRBV7-8; 8 bases are a match to TRBD1. CDR1 is SGHVS, CDR2 FQNEAQ, per germline. J gave up 1 base and V 7 bases, and 5 bases lay outside the gene matches. CDR3 length: 14 amino acids. The sequenced part of the CDR3 DNA is TGTGCCAGCACCCGGACAGGGAGTAACTATGGC. This translates into CASTRTGSNYG. The entire CDR3 is CASTRTGSNYGYTF.

This clone was counted many times. The read terminates 3 residues ahead of where the CDR3 ends, so the germline J gene completes it. The chain carries TRBV6-1 and TRBJ1-2, with a possible D match to TRBD1 (6 bases). V lost 3 bases, J lost 4 bases, and 18 bases lay in between. The CDR3 spans 16 residues. The germline V gene encodes CDR1 MNHNS and CDR2 SASEGT. The CDR3 loop is CASSEPTGRRIYGYTF. CDR3 DNA, as far as it was read: TGTGCCAGCAGTGAGCCCACAGGGAGGAGGATCTATGGC.

This clone appeared many times. Read data end 3 residues before the CDR3 end; the end is taken from the germline J gene. V gene TRBV6-2 or TRBV6-3 combines with J gene TRBJ2-7, with 8 bases matching TRBD2. The germline V gene encodes CDR1 MNHEY and CDR2 SVGEGT. The ends lost 0 bases at V and 6 bases at J; junction bases unmatched: 7. This CDR3 is built from 15 residues. CDR3 sequence: CASSYSSGLAPEQYF. CDR3 DNA, as far as it was read: TGTGCCAGCAGTTACTCGAGTGGACTAGCCCCCGAG.

This clone appeared many times. The CDR3 is cut off 3 residues early in the read; its end comes from the germline J gene. V usage is TRBV12-3 or TRBV12-4 and J usage is TRBJ2-3, with D maybe TRBD1 (6 bases). This CDR3 spans 15 amino acids. V was shortened by 1 base and J by 2 bases, with 10 bases between the two germline ends. The CDR3 loop is CASSLGGRNTDTQYF. Incomplete CDR3 DNA: TGTGCCAGCAGTTTAGGGGGGCGAAACACAGATACG.